The rows below give T cell receptor beta chains drawn from one sample of a study of cytomegalovirus exposure and HLA in healthy donors. Repertoires were generated with immunoSEQ multiplex PCR, while TCRdb's copy carries only in-frame clones and drops some. The sample has about 98,000 clones; about 85% are singletons. The specimen sequenced was PBMCs. These receptors were taken from a female donor in good health and CMV-seropositive. Both conserved end residues are part of each CDR3. The D gene is left open where the match is weak. Size tells how often a clone was seen (once, few, many) or the class of an expanded clone, and some rows leave it out.

v_call	j_call	clone_size	d_call	cdr3_aa	cdr3_nt
TRBV27	TRBJ2-1	few	.	CASSLSDPGYNEQFF	TGTGCCAGCAGTTTATCAGATCCGGGTTACAATGAGCAGTTCTTC
TRBV10-2	TRBJ2-2	.	TRBD2	CASSGLSSGLAETNTGELFF	TGCGCCAGCAGTGGCCTCTCTTCCGGACTAGCGGAGACGAACACCGGGGAGCTGTTTTTT
TRBV9	TRBJ1-5	few	.	CASSPGVSHQPQHF	TGTGCCAGCAGCCCCGGGGTGTCACATCAGCCCCAGCATTTT
TRBV7-9	TRBJ1-1	.	.	CASSRGGREGLNTEAFF	TGTGCCAGCAGTCGGGGGGGACGGGAGGGACTGAACACTGAAGCTTTCTTT
TRBV28	TRBJ1-5	.	TRBD1	CASRPGTGGTNQPQHF	TGTGCCAGCAGACCCGGGACAGGGGGCACCAATCAGCCCCAGCATTTT
TRBV6-1	TRBJ2-7	once	TRBD2	CASSLSAGGRHEQYF	TGTGCCAGCAGTCTTTCGGCGGGGGGTAGGCACGAGCAGTACTTC
TRBV19	TRBJ1-5	.	.	CASESIESNQPQHF	TGTGCCAGTGAGTCAATTGAGAGCAATCAGCCCCAGCATTTT
TRBV7-9	TRBJ1-2	few	TRBD1	CASSLLPTGGYGYTF	TGTGCCAGCAGCTTATTACCGACAGGGGGGTATGGCTACACCTTC
TRBV5-1	TRBJ1-1	.	.	CASTKSGDHTEAFF	TGCGCCAGCACAAAGTCGGGGGATCACACTGAAGCTTTCTTT
TRBV27	TRBJ1-1	once	.	CASSPRTTGNTEAFF	TGTGCCAGCAGTCCGAGAACGACAGGGAACACTGAAGCTTTCTTT
TRBV13	TRBJ1-1	.	.	CASSSPGEPTEAFF	TGTGCCAGCAGCTCCCCGGGGGAACCCACTGAAGCTTTCTTT
TRBV23-1	TRBJ1-3	.	.	CASSLRTASGNTIYF	TGCGCCAGCAGTCTCCGGACAGCCTCTGGAAACACCATATATTTT
TRBV6-4	TRBJ2-1	.	TRBD2	CASSNMTSGKQFF	TGTGCCAGCAGTAACATGACTAGCGGGAAGCAGTTCTTC
TRBV6-1	TRBJ1-1	.	.	CATRQREAVSEAFF	TGTGCCACGAGGCAGCGGGAAGCCGTCTCTGAAGCTTTCTTT
TRBV11-2	TRBJ2-5	.	.	CASSLAEQGQETQYF	TGTGCCAGCAGCTTAGCGGAACAGGGACAAGAGACCCAGTACTTC
TRBV6-9	TRBJ2-5	.	TRBD1	CASSYSVGDRVRETQYF	TGTGCCAGCAGTTATTCGGTCGGAGACAGGGTAAGAGAGACCCAGTACTTC
TRBV28	TRBJ2-5	.	TRBD2	CASSPVWEGETQYF	TGTGCCAGCAGTCCGGTGTGGGAGGGAGAGACCCAGTACTTC
TRBV11-2	TRBJ1-2	.	TRBD1	CASSWDRANYGYTF	TGTGCCAGCAGCTGGGACAGAGCTAACTATGGCTACACCTTC
TRBV7-2	TRBJ2-7	.	TRBD2	CASSFGGGERNEQYF	TGTGCCAGCAGCTTTGGCGGGGGGGAGAGGAACGAGCAGTACTTC
TRBV11-2	TRBJ1-5	once	.	CASSLSGGVNQPQHF	TGTGCCAGCAGCTTATCCGGAGGCGTCAATCAGCCCCAGCATTTT
TRBV9	TRBJ1-5	.	.	CASSEDSSNQPQHF	TGTGCCAGCAGCGAGGACAGTAGCAATCAGCCCCAGCATTTT
TRBV5-1	TRBJ1-1	.	TRBD1	CASSARTGDDTEAFF	TGCGCCAGCAGCGCAAGGACAGGGGACGACACTGAAGCTTTCTTT
TRBV11-2	TRBJ2-7	.	.	CASSSYAWTDRYEQYF	TGTGCCAGCAGCTCCTATGCTTGGACAGACCGCTACGAGCAGTACTTC
TRBV6-5	TRBJ2-7	.	TRBD1	CASSPYTGGAEQYF	TGTGCCAGCAGCCCTTACACAGGGGGCGCCGAGCAGTACTTC
TRBV4-2	TRBJ2-1	.	.	CASSQETSREQFF	TGTGCCAGCAGCCAAGAAACGTCGCGTGAGCAGTTCTTC
TRBV6-6	TRBJ1-1	.	TRBD1	CASSATGGTEAFF	TGTGCCAGCAGTGCGACAGGGGGGACTGAAGCTTTCTTT
TRBV29-1	TRBJ1-1	once	TRBD1	CSVGAGGNTEAFF	TGCAGCGTTGGGGCAGGGGGAAACACTGAAGCTTTCTTT
TRBV19	TRBJ2-3	.	.	CASRVRGSGTDTQYF	TGTGCCAGTAGGGTCCGCGGTAGCGGCACAGATACGCAGTATTTT
TRBV7-7	TRBJ2-1	.	.	CASSLGPALSYNEQFF	TGTGCTAGCAGCTTAGGTCCAGCGCTATCCTACAATGAGCAGTTCTTC
TRBV11-1	TRBJ1-1	.	.	CASTVDSPSSEAFF	TGTGCCAGCACCGTGGACTCCCCTTCCTCTGAAGCTTTCTTT
TRBV19	TRBJ1-5	.	TRBD1	CASSLPVRGRNQPQHF	TGTGCCAGTAGTTTACCGGTCAGGGGGCGCAATCAGCCCCAGCATTTT
TRBV6-5	TRBJ2-1	.	.	CASSYLKQFF	TGTGCCAGCAGTTACCTAAAGCAGTTCTTC
TRBV5-6	TRBJ2-5	.	.	CASSHTDWGEETQYF	TGTGCCAGCAGCCACACGGACTGGGGGGAAGAGACCCAGTACTTC
TRBV5-6	TRBJ2-7	.	.	CASSRGGLIDEQYF	TGTGCCAGCAGCCGTGGCGGACTAATTGACGAGCAGTACTTC
TRBV6-1	TRBJ1-1	few	.	CASSATMNTEAFF	TGTGCCAGCAGTGCGACAATGAACACTGAAGCTTTCTTT
TRBV19	TRBJ2-5	.	TRBD1	CASNRGMEETQYF	TGTGCCAGCAACAGGGGGATGGAAGAGACCCAGTACTTC